This T cell receptor (beta chain) originates from a study of shared clonotypes between healthy human individuals. There are 13 residues in the CDR3. Trimming took off 5 bases at V and 3 bases at J, with 10 bases between the two ends. Looked up from germline, CDR1 is SGHVS and CDR2 is FQNEAQ. Each cell subset's genomic DNA was divided evenly among several immunoSEQ plates. It was 200 ng DNA, around 33,000 T cell genomes, that sorted-subset replicate PCRs used. As handled by the study authors: ImmunoSEQ output lacked quality scores and full-length reads, limiting matched filtering. Assay: immunoSEQ multiplex PCR; the TCRdb copy retains only in-frame clones and omits some. That table gives V, J and clone size, and the DNA gave D and trimming. The table has fewer than 3 million clones, 92% seen once.

The V call is TRBV7-8, the J call TRBJ1-2; no firm D call. Sequenced material: naive CD4+ T cells from PBMCs. Indicated subset: CD45RA+ positively selected. The sequence derives from a man in his late teens or twenties in good health. Some clones in this sample may be carry-over from other donors' samples. The CDR3 region is CASSPPEDYGYTF. The CDR3 nucleotides read TGTGCCAGCAGCCCCCCTGAGGACTATGGCTACACCTTC.